This section outlines one T cell receptor (beta chain) sequence together with its context. These data originate in a study of blood T cell repertoires in COVID-19. Study background: The United States, Italy and Spain were the sources of the acute and convalescent COVID-19 samples. Sources were T cells, B-cell-depleted T cells, or PBMCs; the material itself was cDNA or gDNA.

The germline CDR1 and CDR2 sequences are GTSNPN and SVGIG (reference sequence). This CDR3 is built from 13 residues. V was clipped by 8 bases and J by 8 bases; unmatched bases: 6. In the study's own analysis: The assay estimated nucleated cells by amplifying reference gene primers. Clones were sequenced by immunoSEQ multiplex PCR, and TCRdb holds only the in-frame ones, with some missing. That table furnishes V, J and clone size, whereas the DNA furnished D and trimming. The sample holds more than 9,000 clones, 82% seen once. The TCR comes from a woman aged 55-69 years with acute or convalescent COVID-19. V usage is TRBV30 and J usage is TRBJ1-4; 12 bases are a match to TRBD1. The sample consisted of peripheral blood. The CDR3 coding sequence is TGTGCCCCAGGGGACAGGGGGCACGAAAAACTGTTTTTT. Translated: CAPGDRGHEKLFF.